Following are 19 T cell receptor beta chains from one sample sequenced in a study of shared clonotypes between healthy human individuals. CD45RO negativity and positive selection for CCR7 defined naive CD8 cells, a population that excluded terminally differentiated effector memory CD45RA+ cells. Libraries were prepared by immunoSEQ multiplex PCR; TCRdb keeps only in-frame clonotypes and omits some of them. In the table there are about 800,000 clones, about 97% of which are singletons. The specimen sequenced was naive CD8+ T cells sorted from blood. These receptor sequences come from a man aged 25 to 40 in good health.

CDR3 protein: CASSTSYNEQFF. The CDR3 region has the DNA TGTGCCAGCAGCACTAGCTACAATGAGCAGTTCTTC. The genes are TRBV7-9 and TRBJ2-1; tentatively, D is TRBD2 (5 bases). CDR1 and CDR2 from the germline V gene are SEHNR and FQNEAQ (reference sequence). Between the trimmed V and J ends, which lost 5 bases and 3 bases, there was a span of 5 bases. The CDR3 length is 12 residues.

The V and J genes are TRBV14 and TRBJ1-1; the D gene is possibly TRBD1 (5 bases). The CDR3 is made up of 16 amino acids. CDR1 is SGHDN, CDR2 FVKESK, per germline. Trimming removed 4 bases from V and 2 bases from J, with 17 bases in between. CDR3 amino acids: CASSPWGVSPNTEAFF. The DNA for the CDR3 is TGTGCCAGCAGCCCCTGGGGGGTTTCTCCTAACACTGAAGCTTTCTTT.

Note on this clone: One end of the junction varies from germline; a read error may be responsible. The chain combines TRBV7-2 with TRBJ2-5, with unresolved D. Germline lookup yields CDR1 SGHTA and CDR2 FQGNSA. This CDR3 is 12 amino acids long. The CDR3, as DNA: TGTGCCAGCAGCCACCTAGGTCGCCCAGCGAACTTC. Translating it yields CASSHLGRPANF.

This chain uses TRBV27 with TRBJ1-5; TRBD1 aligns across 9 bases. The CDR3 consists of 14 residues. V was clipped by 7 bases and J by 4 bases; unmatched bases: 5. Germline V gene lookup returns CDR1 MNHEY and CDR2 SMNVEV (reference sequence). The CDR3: CASMPGTGNQPQHF. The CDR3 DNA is TGTGCCAGCATGCCCGGGACAGGGAATCAGCCCCAGCATTTT.

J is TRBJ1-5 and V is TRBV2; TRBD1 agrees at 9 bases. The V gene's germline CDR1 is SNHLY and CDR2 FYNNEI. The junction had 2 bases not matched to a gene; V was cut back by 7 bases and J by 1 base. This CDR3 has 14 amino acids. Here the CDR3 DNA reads TGTGCCAGCAATGGACAGGGGAGCAATCAGCCCCAGCATTTT. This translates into CASNGQGSNQPQHF.

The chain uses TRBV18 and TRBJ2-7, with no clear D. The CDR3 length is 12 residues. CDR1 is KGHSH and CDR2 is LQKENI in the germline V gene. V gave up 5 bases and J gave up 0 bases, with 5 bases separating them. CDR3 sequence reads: CASSTSSYEQYF. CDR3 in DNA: TGTGCCAGCTCAACTTCCTCCTACGAGCAGTACTTC.

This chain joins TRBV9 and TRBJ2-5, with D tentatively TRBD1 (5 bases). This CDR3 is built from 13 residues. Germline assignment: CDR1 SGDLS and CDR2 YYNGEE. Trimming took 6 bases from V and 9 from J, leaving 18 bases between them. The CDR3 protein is CASTVAGQGPQYF. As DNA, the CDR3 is TGTGCCAGCACGGTGGCAGGACAAGGGCCCCAGTACTTC.

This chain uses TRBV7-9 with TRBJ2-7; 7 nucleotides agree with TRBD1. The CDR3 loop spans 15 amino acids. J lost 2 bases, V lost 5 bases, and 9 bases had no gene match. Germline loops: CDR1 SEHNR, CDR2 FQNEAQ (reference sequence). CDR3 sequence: CASSHRDSLTYEQYF. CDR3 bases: TGTGCCAGCAGCCACAGGGACAGCCTAACCTACGAGCAGTACTTC.

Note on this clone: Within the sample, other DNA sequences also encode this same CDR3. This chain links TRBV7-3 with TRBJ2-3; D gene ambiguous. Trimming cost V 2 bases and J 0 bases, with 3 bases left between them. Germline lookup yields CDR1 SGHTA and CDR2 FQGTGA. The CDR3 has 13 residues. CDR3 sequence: CASSLFSTDTQYF. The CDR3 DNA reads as TGTGCCAGCAGCTTATTCAGCACAGATACGCAGTATTTT.

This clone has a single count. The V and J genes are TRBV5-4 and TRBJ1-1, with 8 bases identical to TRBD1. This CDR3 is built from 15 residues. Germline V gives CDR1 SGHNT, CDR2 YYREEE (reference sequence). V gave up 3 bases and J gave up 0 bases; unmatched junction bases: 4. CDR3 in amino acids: CASSWTGIMNTEAFF. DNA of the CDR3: TGTGCCAGCAGCTGGACAGGGATAATGAACACTGAAGCTTTCTTT. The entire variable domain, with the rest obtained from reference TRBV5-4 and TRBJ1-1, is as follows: ETGVTQSPTHLIKTRGQQVTLRCSSQSGHNTVSWYQQALGQGPQFIFQYYREEENGRGNFPPRFSGLQFPNYSSELNVNALELDDSALYLCASSWTGIMNTEAFFGQGTRLTVV.

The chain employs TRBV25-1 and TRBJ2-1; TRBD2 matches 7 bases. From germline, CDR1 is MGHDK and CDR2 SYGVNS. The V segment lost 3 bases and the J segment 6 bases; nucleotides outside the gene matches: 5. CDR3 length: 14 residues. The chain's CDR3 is CASSDGPGGNEQFF. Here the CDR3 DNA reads TGTGCCAGCAGTGATGGGCCGGGGGGCAATGAGCAGTTCTTC.

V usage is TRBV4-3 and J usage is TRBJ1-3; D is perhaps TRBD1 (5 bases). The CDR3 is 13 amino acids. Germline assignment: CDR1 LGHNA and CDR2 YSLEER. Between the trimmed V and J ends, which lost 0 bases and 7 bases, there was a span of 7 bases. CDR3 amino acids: CASSQEGGNTIYF. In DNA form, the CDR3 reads TGCGCCAGCAGCCAAGAGGGGGGGAACACCATATATTTT.

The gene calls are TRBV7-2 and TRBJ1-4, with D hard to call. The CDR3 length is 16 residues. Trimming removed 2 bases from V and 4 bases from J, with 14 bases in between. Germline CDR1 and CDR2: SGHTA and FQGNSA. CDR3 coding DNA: TGTGCCAGCAGCTTATACGGTTTGGGGAATAATGAAAAACTGTTTTTT. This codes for CASSLYGLGNNEKLFF. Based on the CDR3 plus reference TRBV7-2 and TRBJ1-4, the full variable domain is GAGVSQSPSNKVTEKGKDVELRCDPISGHTALYWYRQSLGQGLEFLIYFQGNSAPDKSGLPSDRFSAERTGGSVSTLTIQRTQQEDSAVYLCASSLYGLGNNEKLFFGSGTQLSVL.

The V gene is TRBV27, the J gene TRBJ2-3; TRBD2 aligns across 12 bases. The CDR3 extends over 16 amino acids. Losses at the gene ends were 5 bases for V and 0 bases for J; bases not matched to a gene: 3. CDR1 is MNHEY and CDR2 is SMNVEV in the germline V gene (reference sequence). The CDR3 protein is CASSHGTSGSTDTQYF. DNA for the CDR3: TGTGCCAGCAGTCACGGGACTAGCGGGAGCACAGATACGCAGTATTTT.

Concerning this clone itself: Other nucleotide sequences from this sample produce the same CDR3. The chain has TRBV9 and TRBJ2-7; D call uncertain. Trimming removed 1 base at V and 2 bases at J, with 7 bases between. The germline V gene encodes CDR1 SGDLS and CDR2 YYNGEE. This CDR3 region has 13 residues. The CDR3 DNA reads TGTGCCAGCAGCGTAAGTCCAGCCTACGAGCAGTACTTC. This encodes CASSVSPAYEQYF.

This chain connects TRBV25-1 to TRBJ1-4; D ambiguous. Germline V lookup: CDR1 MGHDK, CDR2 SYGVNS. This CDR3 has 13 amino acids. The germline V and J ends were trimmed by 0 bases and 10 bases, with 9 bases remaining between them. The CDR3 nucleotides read TGTGCCAGCAGTGAATATGCGGGAATAAAACTGTTTTTT. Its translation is CASSEYAGIKLFF.

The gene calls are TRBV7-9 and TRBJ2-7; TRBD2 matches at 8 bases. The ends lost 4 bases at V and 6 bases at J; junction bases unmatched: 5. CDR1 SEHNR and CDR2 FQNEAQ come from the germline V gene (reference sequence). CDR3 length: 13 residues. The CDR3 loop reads CASSSLAGIEQYF. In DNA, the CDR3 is TGTGCCAGCAGCTCCTTAGCGGGAATCGAGCAGTACTTC.

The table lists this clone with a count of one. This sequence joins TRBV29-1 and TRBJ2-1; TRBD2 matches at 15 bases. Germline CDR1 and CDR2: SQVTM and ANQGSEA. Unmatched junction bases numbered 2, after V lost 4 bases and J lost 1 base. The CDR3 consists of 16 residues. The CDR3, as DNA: TGCAGCGTTGCAGGGACTAGCGGGAGGTCCTACAATGAGCAGTTCTTC. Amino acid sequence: CSVAGTSGRSYNEQFF.

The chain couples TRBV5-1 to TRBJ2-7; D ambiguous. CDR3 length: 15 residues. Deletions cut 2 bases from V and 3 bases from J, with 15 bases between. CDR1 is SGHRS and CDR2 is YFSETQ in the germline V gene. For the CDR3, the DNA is TGCGCCAGCAGCTTTGACAAAAGTTACGGCTACGAGCAGTACTTC. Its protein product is CASSFDKSYGYEQYF.